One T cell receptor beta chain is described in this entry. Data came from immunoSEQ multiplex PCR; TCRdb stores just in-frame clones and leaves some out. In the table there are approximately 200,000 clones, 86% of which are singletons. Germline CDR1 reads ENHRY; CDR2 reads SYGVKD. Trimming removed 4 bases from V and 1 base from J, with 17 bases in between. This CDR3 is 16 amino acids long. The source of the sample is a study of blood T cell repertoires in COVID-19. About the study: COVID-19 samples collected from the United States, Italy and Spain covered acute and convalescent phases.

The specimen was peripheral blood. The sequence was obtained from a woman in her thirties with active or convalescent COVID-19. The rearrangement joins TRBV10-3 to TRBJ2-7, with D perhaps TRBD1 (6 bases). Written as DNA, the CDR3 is TGTGCCATCAGTGTGGGGCAGGGGCAGGGTTCCTACGAGCAGTACTTC. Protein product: CAISVGQGQGSYEQYF.